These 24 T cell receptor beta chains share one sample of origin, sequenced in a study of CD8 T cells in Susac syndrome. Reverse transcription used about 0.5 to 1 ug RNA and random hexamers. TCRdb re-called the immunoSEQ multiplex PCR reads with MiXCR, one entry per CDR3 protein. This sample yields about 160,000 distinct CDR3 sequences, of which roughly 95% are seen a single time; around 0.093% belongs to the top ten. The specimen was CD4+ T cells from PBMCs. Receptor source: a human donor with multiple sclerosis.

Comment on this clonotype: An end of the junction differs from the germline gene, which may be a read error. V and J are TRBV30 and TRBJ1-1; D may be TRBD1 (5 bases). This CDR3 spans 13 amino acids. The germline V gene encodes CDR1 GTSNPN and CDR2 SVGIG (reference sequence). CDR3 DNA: TGTGCCTGGAGGGGACTTTTCGCCACTGTAGCTTTCTTT. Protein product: CAWRGLFATVAFF.

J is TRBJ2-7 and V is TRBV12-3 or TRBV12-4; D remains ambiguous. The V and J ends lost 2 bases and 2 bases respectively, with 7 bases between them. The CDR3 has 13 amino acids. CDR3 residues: CASSLIVTYEQYF. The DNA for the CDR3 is TGTGCCAGCAGTTTAATAGTAACCTACGAGCAGTACTTC.

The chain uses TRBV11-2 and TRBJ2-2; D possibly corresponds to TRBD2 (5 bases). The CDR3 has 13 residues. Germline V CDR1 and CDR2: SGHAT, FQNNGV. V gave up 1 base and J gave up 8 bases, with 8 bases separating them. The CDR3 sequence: CASSLVDWGELFF. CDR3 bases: TGTGCCAGCAGCTTAGTGGACTGGGGGGAGCTGTTTTTT.

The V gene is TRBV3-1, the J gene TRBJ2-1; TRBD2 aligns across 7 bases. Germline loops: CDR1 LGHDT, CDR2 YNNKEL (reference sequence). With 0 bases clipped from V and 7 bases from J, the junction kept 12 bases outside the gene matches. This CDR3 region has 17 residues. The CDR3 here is CASSQDCPSGTANEQFF. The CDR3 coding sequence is TGTGCCAGCAGCCAAGATTGTCCTAGCGGTACTGCTAATGAGCAGTTCTTC.

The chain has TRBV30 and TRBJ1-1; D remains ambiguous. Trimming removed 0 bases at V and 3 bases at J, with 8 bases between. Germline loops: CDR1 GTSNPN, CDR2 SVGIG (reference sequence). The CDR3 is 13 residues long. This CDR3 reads CAWSVGRDTEAFF. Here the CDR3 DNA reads TGTGCCTGGAGTGTAGGTCGAGACACTGAAGCTTTCTTT.

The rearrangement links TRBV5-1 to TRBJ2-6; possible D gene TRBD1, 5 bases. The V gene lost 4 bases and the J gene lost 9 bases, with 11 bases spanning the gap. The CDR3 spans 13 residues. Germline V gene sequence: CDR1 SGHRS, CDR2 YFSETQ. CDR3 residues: CASSLQGDNVLTF. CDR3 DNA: TGCGCCAGCAGCCTGCAGGGCGACAACGTCCTGACTTTC.

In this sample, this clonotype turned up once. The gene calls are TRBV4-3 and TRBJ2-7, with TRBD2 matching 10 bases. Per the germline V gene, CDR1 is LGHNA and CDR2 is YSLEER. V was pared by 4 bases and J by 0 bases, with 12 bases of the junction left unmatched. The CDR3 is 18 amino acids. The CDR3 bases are TGCGCCAGCAGCCCTTGGGCTAGCGGGAGCGGTGGCTCCTACGAGCAGTACTTC. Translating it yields CASSPWASGSGGSYEQYF.

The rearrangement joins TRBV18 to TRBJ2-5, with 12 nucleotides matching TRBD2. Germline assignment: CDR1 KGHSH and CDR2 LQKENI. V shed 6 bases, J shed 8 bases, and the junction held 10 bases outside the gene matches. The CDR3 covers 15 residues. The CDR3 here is CASSRELAGGDTQYF. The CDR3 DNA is TGTGCCAGCTCGCGGGAACTAGCGGGAGGAGATACCCAGTACTTC. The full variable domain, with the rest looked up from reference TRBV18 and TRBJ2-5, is NAGVMQNPRHLVRRRGQEARLRCSPMKGHSHVYWYRQLPEEGLKFMVYLQKENIIDESGMPKERFSAEFPKEGPSILRIQQVVRGDSAAYFCASSRELAGGDTQYFGPGTRLLVL.

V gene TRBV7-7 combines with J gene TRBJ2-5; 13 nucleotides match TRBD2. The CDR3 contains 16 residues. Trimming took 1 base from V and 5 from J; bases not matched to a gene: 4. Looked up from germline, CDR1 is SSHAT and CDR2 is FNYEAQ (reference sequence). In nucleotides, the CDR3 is TGTGCCAGCAGCTTAGGGACTAGCGGGAGTATCGAGACCCAGTACTTC. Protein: CASSLGTSGSIETQYF.

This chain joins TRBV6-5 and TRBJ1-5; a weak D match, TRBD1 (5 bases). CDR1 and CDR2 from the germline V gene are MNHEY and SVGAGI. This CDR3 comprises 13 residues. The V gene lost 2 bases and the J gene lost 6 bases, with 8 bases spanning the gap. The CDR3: CASSYGRAQPQHF. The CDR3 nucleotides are TGTGCCAGCAGTTACGGCAGGGCTCAGCCCCAGCATTTT.

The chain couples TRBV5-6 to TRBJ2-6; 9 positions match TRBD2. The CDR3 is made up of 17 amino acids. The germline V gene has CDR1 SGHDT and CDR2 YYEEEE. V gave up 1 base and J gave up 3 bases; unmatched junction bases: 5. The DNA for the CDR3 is TGTGCCAGCAGCTTGTCGTTAGCGGGAGATGGGGCCAACGTCCTGACTTTC. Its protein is CASSLSLAGDGANVLTF.

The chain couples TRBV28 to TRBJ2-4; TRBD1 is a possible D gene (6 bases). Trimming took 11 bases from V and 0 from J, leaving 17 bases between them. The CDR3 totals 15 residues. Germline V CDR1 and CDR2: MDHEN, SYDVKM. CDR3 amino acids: CASRTAALAKNIQYF. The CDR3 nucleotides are TGTGCCTCCCGGACAGCCGCCTTAGCCAAAAACATTCAGTACTTC.

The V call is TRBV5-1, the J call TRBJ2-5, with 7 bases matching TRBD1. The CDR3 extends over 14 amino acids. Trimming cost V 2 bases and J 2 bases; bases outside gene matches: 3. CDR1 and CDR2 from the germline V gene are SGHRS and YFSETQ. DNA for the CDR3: TGCGCCAGCAGCTTCCTGGGACAGCAAGAGACCCAGTACTTC. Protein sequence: CASSFLGQQETQYF.

The CDR3 DNA sequence: TGTGCCAGCAGTTACTCACTAGCGGGAGACCGAGTCGAGCAGTACTTC. Protein sequence: CASSYSLAGDRVEQYF. This chain links TRBV6-6 with TRBJ2-7; 11 bases align to TRBD2. The J segment lost 6 bases and the V segment lost 0 bases, leaving 7 bases of the junction unmatched. Germline assignment: CDR1 MNHNY and CDR2 SVGAGI (reference sequence). The CDR3 consists of 16 residues.

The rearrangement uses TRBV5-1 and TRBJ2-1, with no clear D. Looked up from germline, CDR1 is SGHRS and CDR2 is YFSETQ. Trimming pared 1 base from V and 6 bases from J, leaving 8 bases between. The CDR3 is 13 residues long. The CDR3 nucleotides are TGCGCCAGCAGCTTGTTGTACGGCAATGAGCAGTTCTTC. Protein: CASSLLYGNEQFF.

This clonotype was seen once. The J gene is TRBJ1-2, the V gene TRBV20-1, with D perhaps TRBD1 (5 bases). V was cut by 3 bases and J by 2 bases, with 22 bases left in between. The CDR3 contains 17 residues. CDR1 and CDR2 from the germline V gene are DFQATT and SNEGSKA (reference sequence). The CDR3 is CSARGRGRGKNNYGYTF. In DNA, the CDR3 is TGCAGTGCTAGGGGGCGGGGGAGAGGGAAGAACAACTATGGCTACACCTTC.

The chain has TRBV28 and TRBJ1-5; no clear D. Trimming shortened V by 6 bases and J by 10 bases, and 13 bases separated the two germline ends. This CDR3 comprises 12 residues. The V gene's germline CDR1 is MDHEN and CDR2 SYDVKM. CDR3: CASSPPTLPQHF. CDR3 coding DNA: TGTGCCAGCAGCCCACCGACACTTCCCCAGCATTTT.

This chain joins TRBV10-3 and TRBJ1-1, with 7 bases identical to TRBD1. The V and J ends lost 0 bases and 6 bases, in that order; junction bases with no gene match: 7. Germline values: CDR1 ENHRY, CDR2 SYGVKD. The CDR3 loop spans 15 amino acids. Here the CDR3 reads CAISESTGVGSEAFF. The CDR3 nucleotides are TGTGCCATCAGTGAGTCAACAGGGGTCGGCTCTGAAGCTTTCTTT.

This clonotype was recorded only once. The CDR3 DNA is TGCGCCAGCAGCCAAGATTGGGTGGGGACAGGGGGCAATCAGCCCCAGCATTTT. Residues: CASSQDWVGTGGNQPQHF. This chain joins TRBV4-3 and TRBJ1-5, with 10 bases matching TRBD1. Germline V gives CDR1 LGHNA, CDR2 YSLEER. The CDR3 extends over 18 amino acids. J lost 2 bases, V lost 0 bases, and 7 bases had no gene match.

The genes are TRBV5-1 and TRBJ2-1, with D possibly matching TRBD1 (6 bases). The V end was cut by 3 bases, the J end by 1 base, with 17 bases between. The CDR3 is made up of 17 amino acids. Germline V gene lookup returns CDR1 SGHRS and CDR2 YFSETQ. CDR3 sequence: CASSWATGKLSYNEQFF. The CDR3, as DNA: TGCGCCAGCAGCTGGGCTACAGGGAAATTGTCCTACAATGAGCAGTTCTTC.

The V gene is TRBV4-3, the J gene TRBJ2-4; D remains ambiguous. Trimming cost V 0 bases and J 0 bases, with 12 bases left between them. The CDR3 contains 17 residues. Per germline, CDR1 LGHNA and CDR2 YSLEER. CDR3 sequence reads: CASSQDRAHPAKNIQYF. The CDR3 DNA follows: TGCGCCAGCAGCCAAGATCGGGCACACCCAGCCAAAAACATTCAGTACTTC.

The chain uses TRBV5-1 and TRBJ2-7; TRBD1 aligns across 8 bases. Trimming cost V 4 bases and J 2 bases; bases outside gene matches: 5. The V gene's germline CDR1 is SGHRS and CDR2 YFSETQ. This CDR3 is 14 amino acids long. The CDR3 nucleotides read TGCGCCAGCAGCGACAGGGGATGGCCCTACGAGCAGTACTTC. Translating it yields CASSDRGWPYEQYF. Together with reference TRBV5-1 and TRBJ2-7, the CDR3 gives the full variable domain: KAGVTQTPRYLIKTRGQQVTLSCSPISGHRSVSWYQQTPGQGLQFLFEYFSETQRNKGNFPGRFSGRQFSNSRSEMNVSTLELGDSALYLCASSDRGWPYEQYFGPGTRLTVT.

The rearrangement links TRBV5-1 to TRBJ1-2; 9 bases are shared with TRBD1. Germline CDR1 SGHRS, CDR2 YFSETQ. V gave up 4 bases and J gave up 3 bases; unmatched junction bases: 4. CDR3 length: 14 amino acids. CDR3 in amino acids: CASSGGQGHYGYTF. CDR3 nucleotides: TGCGCCAGCAGCGGCGGACAGGGGCACTATGGCTACACCTTC. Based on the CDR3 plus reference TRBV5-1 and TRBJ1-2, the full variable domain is KAGVTQTPRYLIKTRGQQVTLSCSPISGHRSVSWYQQTPGQGLQFLFEYFSETQRNKGNFPGRFSGRQFSNSRSEMNVSTLELGDSALYLCASSGGQGHYGYTFGSGTRLTVV.

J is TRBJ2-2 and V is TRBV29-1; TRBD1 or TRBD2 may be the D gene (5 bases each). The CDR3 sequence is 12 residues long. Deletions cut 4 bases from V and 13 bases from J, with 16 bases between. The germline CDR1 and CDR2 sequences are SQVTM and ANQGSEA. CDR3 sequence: CSVGRGGEGLFF. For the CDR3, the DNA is TGCAGCGTTGGAAGGGGCGGCGAGGGGCTGTTTTTT.